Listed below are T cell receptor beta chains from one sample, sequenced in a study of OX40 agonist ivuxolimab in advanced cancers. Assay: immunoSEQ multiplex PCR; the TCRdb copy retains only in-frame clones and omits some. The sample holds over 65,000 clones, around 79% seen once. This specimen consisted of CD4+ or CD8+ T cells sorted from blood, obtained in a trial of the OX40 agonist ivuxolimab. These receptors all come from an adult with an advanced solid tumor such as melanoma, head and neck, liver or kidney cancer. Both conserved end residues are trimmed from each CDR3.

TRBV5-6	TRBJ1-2	ASSIDSTPYGYT
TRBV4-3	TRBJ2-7	ASSQGTGLDEQY
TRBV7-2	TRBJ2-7	ASSLASVGSSYEQY
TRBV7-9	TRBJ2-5	ASSDGHVGTQY
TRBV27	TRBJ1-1	ASRMELMNTEAF
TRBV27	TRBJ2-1	ASIATGLSNEQF
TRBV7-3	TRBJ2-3	ASSSLTTSGSEIFKRDTQY
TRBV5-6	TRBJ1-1	ASSFWGAGFEAF
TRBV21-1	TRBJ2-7	ASPTSSGSSYEQY
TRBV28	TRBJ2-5	ASSLYSGLPQETQY
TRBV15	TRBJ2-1	ATRTVGQSYNEQF
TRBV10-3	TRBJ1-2	AIRGQGSYT
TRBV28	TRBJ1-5	ASSLPNQPQH
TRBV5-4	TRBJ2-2	ASSSSHREGLRGELF